This T cell receptor beta chain is drawn from a study of T cell changes during pregnancy in multiple sclerosis. Measured with immunoSEQ multiplex PCR; TCRdb has only the in-frame clones, and not every one. The data hold 100,000 or so clones, with around 93% observed a single time. Germline V lookup: CDR1 SGHVS, CDR2 FNYEAQ. V shed 0 bases and J shed 0 bases, with 12 bases lying between them. There are 17 residues in the CDR3. The V gene is TRBV7-6, the J gene TRBJ1-3; D remains ambiguous. The input for sequencing was peripheral blood, taken before pregnancy. The TCR was taken from a female donor with multiple sclerosis, enrolled in a pregnancy study. DNA of the CDR3: TGTGCCAGCAGCTTAGCAATACAGCCCAGCTCTGGAAACACCATATATTTT. It is translated as CASSLAIQPSSGNTIYF.